Listed here are 24 T cell receptor beta chains from one sample, sequenced in a study of OX40 agonist ivuxolimab in advanced cancers. Clones were sequenced by immunoSEQ multiplex PCR, and TCRdb holds only the in-frame ones, with some missing. Of some 77,000 clones in the sample, 85% to 90% were seen once. Sequences were derived from CD4+ or CD8+ T cells sorted from blood, sampled in a trial of the OX40 agonist ivuxolimab. The receptor source for this set is an adult with an advanced solid tumor such as melanoma, head and neck, liver or kidney cancer.

The chain joins TRBV19 to TRBJ1-3; D might be TRBD1 (6 bases). Germline-derived CDR1 and CDR2 are LNHDA and SQIVND (reference sequence). The CDR3 extends over 15 amino acids. V shed 7 bases and J shed 2 bases, with 15 bases lying between them. The CDR3 region is CASTAGQITGNTIYF. The CDR3 DNA sequence: TGTGCCAGTACCGCCGGACAGATAACTGGAAACACCATATATTTT.

The chain recombines TRBV5-1 with TRBJ2-5; 7 bases match TRBD1. The germline V gene encodes CDR1 SGHRS and CDR2 YFSETQ. Trimming cost V 3 bases and J 6 bases; bases outside gene matches: 5. CDR3 size: 13 residues. The DNA of the CDR3 is TGCGCCAGCAGCTCCAACAGGGGACAGACCCAGTACTTC. This encodes CASSSNRGQTQYF.

The V call is TRBV10-3, the J call TRBJ2-7, with D perhaps given as TRBD1 or TRBD2 (6 bases each). With 6 bases removed from V and 2 bases from J, the gap between germline ends came to 14 bases. Germline CDR1 is ENHRY and CDR2 is SYGVKD. The CDR3 sequence is 14 residues long. CDR3 loop: CAIREGGGAYEQYF. Written as DNA, the CDR3 is TGTGCCATCAGAGAGGGGGGTGGGGCCTACGAGCAGTACTTC.

As regards this clone: Other DNA sequences in the sample encode the same CDR3. The genes are TRBV5-1 and TRBJ2-5, with D maybe TRBD2 (5 bases). This CDR3 is built from 15 residues. Trimming cost V 0 bases and J 2 bases, with 11 bases left between them. CDR1 SGHRS and CDR2 YFSETQ come from the germline V gene. The CDR3, as DNA: TGCGCCAGCAGCTTGGGCGGCCGAGGGCAAGAGACCCAGTACTTC. Translated, it gives CASSLGGRGQETQYF.

The chain carries TRBV28 and TRBJ2-7, with TRBD2 matching 7 bases. V dropped 6 bases and J dropped 0; count of bases not matched to a gene: 11. CDR1 and CDR2 (germline): MDHEN, SYDVKM. The CDR3 is made up of 16 amino acids. For the CDR3, the DNA is TGTGCCAGCAGGGGAAGCGGGGAGGGCCACTCCTACGAGCAGTACTTC. It translates to CASRGSGEGHSYEQYF.

CDR3 residues: CASQRGGDEKLFF. The CDR3 nucleotides read TGTGCCAGCCAGCGCGGGGGAGATGAAAAACTGTTTTTT. The chain carries TRBV11-2 and TRBJ1-4; D possibly corresponds to TRBD1 (5 bases). Trimming took off 8 bases at V and 6 bases at J, with 13 bases between the two ends. Germline V gene lookup returns CDR1 SGHAT and CDR2 FQNNGV. CDR3 size: 13 residues.

In its sample, this clone was seen a few times. The chain recombines TRBV28 with TRBJ2-7; 7 bases are a match to TRBD1. The CDR3 consists of 13 residues. The germline gives CDR1 MDHEN, CDR2 SYDVKM. The V and J ends lost 4 bases and 2 bases, in that order; junction bases with no gene match: 2. This CDR3 is CASSSQGAYEQYF. Written as DNA, the CDR3 is TGTGCCAGCAGTTCCCAGGGGGCCTACGAGCAGTACTTC.

The V gene is TRBV28, the J gene TRBJ2-2; 9 positions agree with TRBD2. This CDR3 spans 16 amino acids. Germline CDR1 MDHEN, CDR2 SYDVKM. The V segment lost 7 bases and the J segment 4 bases; nucleotides outside the gene matches: 10. DNA for the CDR3: TGTGCCAGCAAGGGGAGACTAGCGGAGATCACCGGGGAGCTGTTTTTT. It translates to CASKGRLAEITGELFF.

The CDR3 is CASSRQGNYGYTF. In DNA, the CDR3 is TGTGCCAGCAGTCGACAGGGTAACTATGGCTACACCTTC. J is TRBJ1-2 and V is TRBV2, with 7 bases lining up with TRBD1. V was clipped by 5 bases and J by 1 base; unmatched bases: 1. CDR1 is SNHLY and CDR2 is FYNNEI in the germline V gene. The CDR3 spans 13 residues.

There are a few counts of this clone. The chain uses TRBV6-5 and TRBJ1-5; D unclear. CDR3 size: 12 residues. V lost 6 bases to trimming and J lost 5 bases, with 8 bases between them. CDR1 MNHEY and CDR2 SVGAGI come from the germline V gene. The CDR3 reads CASRRPDQPQHF. The CDR3 nucleotides are TGTGCCAGCAGGCGTCCAGATCAGCCCCAGCATTTT.

V usage is TRBV7-2 and J usage is TRBJ2-3; 7 positions agree with TRBD2. CDR1 is SGHTA, CDR2 FQGNSA, per germline. The CDR3 has 14 amino acids. The V gene end was trimmed by 4 bases and the J gene end by 5 bases; junction bases not matched to a gene: 6. The chain's CDR3 is CASSYRLAVDTQYF. CDR3 in DNA: TGTGCCAGCAGCTACCGACTAGCAGTAGATACGCAGTATTTT.

This clone was found a few times. CDR3 coding DNA: TGTGCTAGTGGTTTGGTTTCAGGCGGCAATCAGCCCCAGCATTTT. It translates to CASGLVSGGNQPQHF. The chain links TRBV12-5 to TRBJ1-5; no reliable D call. V was shortened by 0 bases and J by 2 bases, with 8 bases between the two germline ends. In germline, CDR1 is LGHNT, CDR2 FRNRAP. The CDR3 is 15 residues long.

The table lists this clone with a few counts. The chain recombines TRBV28 with TRBJ1-5, with D unresolved. Germline V CDR1 and CDR2: MDHEN, SYDVKM. V dropped 5 bases and J dropped 6 bases, with 14 bases sitting between them. The CDR3 has 14 amino acids. The CDR3 loop reads CASSKEIGIQPQHF. Written as DNA, the CDR3 is TGTGCCAGCAGTAAGGAGATCGGAATTCAGCCCCAGCATTTT.

CDR3 in amino acids: CASSYAGGKDQPQHF. The CDR3 region has the DNA TGTGCCAGCAGTTACGCAGGGGGAAAGGATCAGCCCCAGCATTTT. V and J are TRBV6-6 and TRBJ1-5, with 7 positions matching TRBD1. CDR3 size: 15 residues. The germline CDR1 and CDR2 sequences are MNHNY and SVGAGI (reference sequence). J gave up 5 bases and V 2 bases, and 6 bases lay outside the gene matches.

This clone was observed a few times. The gene calls are TRBV19 and TRBJ1-4; 10 bases agree with TRBD1. The CDR3 length is 14 residues. V was clipped by 6 bases and J by 13 bases; unmatched bases: 11. The germline CDR1 and CDR2 sequences are LNHDA and SQIVND (reference sequence). CDR3 DNA: TGTGCCAGTAGCCCGACAGGGGGCGTCCGGAGACTGTTTTTT. Its protein is CASSPTGGVRRLFF.

The V call is TRBV6-5, the J call TRBJ1-2; 9 positions match TRBD1. Trimming at V came to 4 bases and at J to 4 bases, leaving 7 bases not matched to a gene. The germline V gene encodes CDR1 MNHEY and CDR2 SVGAGI. This CDR3 has 15 amino acids. CDR3 coding DNA: TGTGCCAGCAGTTCCCTCACAGGGGGCACCTATGGCTACACCTTC. Protein sequence: CASSSLTGGTYGYTF.

Turning to this clone: The germline gene is not matched at one end of the junction; a read error may be the cause. V usage is TRBV27 and J usage is TRBJ2-2, with 11 nucleotides matching TRBD1. The CDR3 is 16 residues long. The germline V gene encodes CDR1 MNHEY and CDR2 SMNVEV (reference sequence). The CDR3 nucleotides are TGTGCCAGCAGTGTATCCGGGACAGGGGGTACCGGGGAGCTGTTTTTT. This sequence encodes CASSVSGTGGTGELFF.

The chain employs TRBV6-5 and TRBJ1-2; D call uncertain. Trimming cost V 10 bases and J 7 bases, with 10 bases left between them. From germline, CDR1 is MNHEY and CDR2 SVGAGI. This CDR3 comprises 10 residues. The CDR3 spells CAIGRRGYTF. As DNA, the CDR3 is TGTGCCATCGGACGGCGTGGCTACACCTTC.

The chain carries TRBV2 and TRBJ2-5, with D unclear. The ends were cut back, 7 bases at V and 2 bases at J, with 11 bases in the middle. CDR1 is SNHLY, CDR2 FYNNEI, per germline. The CDR3 length is 13 residues. CDR3 region: CASTREGQETQYF. CDR3 coding DNA: TGTGCCAGCACGAGAGAAGGACAAGAGACCCAGTACTTC. The full variable domain, its missing parts supplied by reference TRBV2 and TRBJ2-5, is EPEVTQTPSHQVTQMGQEVILRCVPISNHLYFYWYRQILGQKVEFLVSFYNNEISEKSEIFDDQFSVERPDGSNFTLKIRSTKLEDSAMYFCASTREGQETQYFGPGTRLLVL.

This chain links TRBV19 with TRBJ2-1, with 9 bases identical to TRBD2. Germline CDR1 is LNHDA and CDR2 is SQIVND (reference sequence). V was pared by 5 bases and J by 10 bases, with 9 bases of the junction left unmatched. This CDR3 is 14 amino acids long. The CDR3 region is CASSWREGLGEQFF. CDR3 DNA: TGTGCCAGTAGTTGGCGGGAGGGCCTTGGGGAGCAGTTCTTC.

The chain recombines TRBV27 with TRBJ2-7; 14 bases map to TRBD2. The junction had 7 bases not matched to a gene; V was cut back by 5 bases and J by 7 bases. The CDR3 is made up of 15 amino acids. Germline loops: CDR1 MNHEY, CDR2 SMNVEV (reference sequence). The CDR3 nucleotides read TGTGCCAGCAGTCCCAGACTAGCGGGAGGGCGTGAGCAGTACTTC. Protein product: CASSPRLAGGREQYF.

This clone was seen a single time. V is TRBV5-6 and J is TRBJ2-3; a weak D match, TRBD1 (6 bases). Looked up from germline, CDR1 is SGHDT and CDR2 is YYEEEE. The CDR3 length is 13 residues. V was clipped by 6 bases and J by 2 bases, with 10 bases between them. The chain's CDR3 is CASTRTDTDTQYF. For the CDR3, the DNA is TGTGCCAGCACTCGGACAGACACAGATACGCAGTATTTT.

The chain carries TRBV11-3 and TRBJ2-1; 8 nucleotides line up with TRBD2. The junction had 5 bases not matched to a gene; V was cut back by 5 bases and J by 5 bases. Germline CDR1 SGHNT, CDR2 YENEEA. The CDR3 is made up of 14 amino acids. Here the CDR3 reads CASSAGGLDNEQFF. CDR3 nucleotide sequence: TGTGCCAGCAGCGCCGGGGGACTAGACAATGAGCAGTTCTTC.

This sequence joins TRBV28 and TRBJ2-7; possible D gene TRBD1, 8 bases. This CDR3 contains 15 residues. V lost 2 bases and J 2 bases, leaving 13 bases between the germline ends. Germline V CDR1 and CDR2: MDHEN, SYDVKM. CDR3 DNA sequence: TGTGCCAGCAGTTTACGGACAGGGAGGGCCTACGAGCAGTACTTC. This translates into CASSLRTGRAYEQYF.